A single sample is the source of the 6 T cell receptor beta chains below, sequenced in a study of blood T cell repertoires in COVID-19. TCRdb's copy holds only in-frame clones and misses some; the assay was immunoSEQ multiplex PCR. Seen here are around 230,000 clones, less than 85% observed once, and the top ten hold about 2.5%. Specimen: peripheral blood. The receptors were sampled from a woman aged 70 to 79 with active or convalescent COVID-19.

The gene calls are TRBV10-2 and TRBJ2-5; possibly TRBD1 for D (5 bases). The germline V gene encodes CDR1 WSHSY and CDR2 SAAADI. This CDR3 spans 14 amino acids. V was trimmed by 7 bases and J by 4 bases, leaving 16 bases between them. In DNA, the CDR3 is TGCGCCAGCACTCTAACAGGTAGACGAGAGACCCAGTACTTC. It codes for CASTLTGRRETQYF.

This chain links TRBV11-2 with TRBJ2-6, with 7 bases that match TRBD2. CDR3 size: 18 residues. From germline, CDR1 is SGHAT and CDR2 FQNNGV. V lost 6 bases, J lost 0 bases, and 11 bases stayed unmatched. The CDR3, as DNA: TGTGCCAGCAGGGGGGGGGACCGTGCCTTCTCTGGGGCCAACGTCCTGACTTTC. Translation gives CASRGGDRAFSGANVLTF.

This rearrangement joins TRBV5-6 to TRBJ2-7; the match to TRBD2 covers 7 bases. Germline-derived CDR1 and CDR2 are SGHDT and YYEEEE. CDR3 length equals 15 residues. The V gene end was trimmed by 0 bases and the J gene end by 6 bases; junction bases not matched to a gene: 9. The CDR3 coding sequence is TGTGCCAGCAGCTTGGTAGCGGGTGTACCCGGCGAGCAGTACTTC. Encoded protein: CASSLVAGVPGEQYF.

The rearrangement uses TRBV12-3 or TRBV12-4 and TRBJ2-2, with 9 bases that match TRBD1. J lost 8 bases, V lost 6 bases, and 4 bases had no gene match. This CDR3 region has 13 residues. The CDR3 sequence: CASRGTGRGELFF. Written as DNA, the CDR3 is TGTGCCAGCAGAGGGACAGGGCGAGGGGAGCTGTTTTTT.

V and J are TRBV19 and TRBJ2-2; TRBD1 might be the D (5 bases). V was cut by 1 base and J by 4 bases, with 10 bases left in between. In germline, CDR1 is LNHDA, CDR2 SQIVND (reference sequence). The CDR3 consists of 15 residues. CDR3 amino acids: CASSIGGRGTGELFF. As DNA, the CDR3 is TGTGCCAGTAGTATAGGGGGTAGGGGCACCGGGGAGCTGTTTTTT.

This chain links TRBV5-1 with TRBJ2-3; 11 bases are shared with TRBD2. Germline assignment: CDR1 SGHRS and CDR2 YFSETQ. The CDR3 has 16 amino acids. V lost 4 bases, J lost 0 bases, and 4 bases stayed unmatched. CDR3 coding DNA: TGCGCCAGCAGCCCCAGGACTAGCGGGAGCACAGATACGCAGTATTTT. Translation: CASSPRTSGSTDTQYF.